This record looks at one T cell receptor (beta chain) sequence and its context. Its antigen is unknown. Through a sample-barcoded 5' primer and a J-beta primer mix, a second PCR was run for roughly 7 to 11 cycles. Each CDR3 protein gets one entry after TCRdb re-called the 5' RACE reads with MiXCR. Of around 1.7 million distinct CDR3 sequences in the sample, over 25% were seen once. The sample originates from a study of blood T cells in healthy people across ages. Germline lookup yields CDR1 SGDLS and CDR2 YYNGEE. The V and J ends lost 5 bases and 10 bases, in that order; junction bases with no gene match: 4. CDR3 size: 12 residues. Study results and limitations: Relative to aged donors, long-lived donors carried more naive CD4+ cells and displayed higher diversity. CMV status of donors was unknown, possibly confounding expanded clonotype changes.

The authors isolated at least 6.5 million PBMCs per sample. The rearrangement links TRBV9 to TRBJ1-1; 11 bases align to TRBD1. This clonotype originated in a woman younger than 45 in good health. Sequences were obtained from blood. The chain's CDR3 is CASSQGQGGAFF. In DNA, the CDR3 is TGTGCCAGCAGTCAGGGACAGGGGGGAGCTTTCTTT.